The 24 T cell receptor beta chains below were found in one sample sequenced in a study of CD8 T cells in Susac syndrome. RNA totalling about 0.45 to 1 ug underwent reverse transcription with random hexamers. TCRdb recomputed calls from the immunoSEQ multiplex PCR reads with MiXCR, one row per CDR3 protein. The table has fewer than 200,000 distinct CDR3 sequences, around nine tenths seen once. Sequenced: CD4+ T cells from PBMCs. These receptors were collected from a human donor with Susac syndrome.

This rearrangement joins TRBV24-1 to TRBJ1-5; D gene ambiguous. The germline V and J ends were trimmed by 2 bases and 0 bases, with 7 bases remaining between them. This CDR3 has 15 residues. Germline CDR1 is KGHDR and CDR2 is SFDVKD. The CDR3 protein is CATSDSVISNQPQHF. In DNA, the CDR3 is TGTGCCACCAGTGATTCGGTGATTAGCAATCAGCCCCAGCATTTT.

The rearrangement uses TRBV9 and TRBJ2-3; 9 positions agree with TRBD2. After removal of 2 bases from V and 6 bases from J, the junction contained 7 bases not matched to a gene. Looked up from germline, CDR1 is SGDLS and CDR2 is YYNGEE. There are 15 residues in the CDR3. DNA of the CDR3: TGTGCCAGCAGCGTTGGTAGCGGGAGTTCGGATACGCAGTATTTT. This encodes CASSVGSGSSDTQYF.

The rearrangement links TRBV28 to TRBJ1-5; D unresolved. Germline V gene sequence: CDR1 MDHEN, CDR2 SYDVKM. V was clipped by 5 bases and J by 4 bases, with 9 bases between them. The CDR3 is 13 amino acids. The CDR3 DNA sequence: TGTGCCAGCAGTCGGCCAGAGAATCAGCCCCAGCATTTT. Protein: CASSRPENQPQHF.

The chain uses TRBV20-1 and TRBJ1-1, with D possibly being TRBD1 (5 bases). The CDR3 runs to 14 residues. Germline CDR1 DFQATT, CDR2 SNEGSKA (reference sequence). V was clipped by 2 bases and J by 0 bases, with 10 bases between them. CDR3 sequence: CSARRGHVNTEAFF. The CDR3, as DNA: TGCAGTGCTAGAAGAGGACACGTGAACACTGAAGCTTTCTTT.

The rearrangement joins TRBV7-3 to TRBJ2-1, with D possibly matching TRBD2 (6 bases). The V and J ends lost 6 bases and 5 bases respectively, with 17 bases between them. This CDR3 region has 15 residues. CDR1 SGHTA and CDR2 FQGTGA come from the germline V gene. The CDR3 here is CASRSIGGNNNEQFF. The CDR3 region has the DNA TGTGCCAGCAGGTCCATTGGGGGGAACAACAATGAGCAGTTCTTC.

CDR3 sequence: CASGWTSGSDGELFF. The CDR3 region has the DNA TGCGCCAGCGGATGGACTAGCGGGAGCGACGGGGAGCTGTTTTTT. The chain employs TRBV10-2 and TRBJ2-2; 13 bases are shared with TRBD2. J was trimmed by 7 bases and V by 8 bases; bases with no gene match: 7. Germline-derived CDR1 and CDR2 are WSHSY and SAAADI. The CDR3 extends over 15 amino acids.

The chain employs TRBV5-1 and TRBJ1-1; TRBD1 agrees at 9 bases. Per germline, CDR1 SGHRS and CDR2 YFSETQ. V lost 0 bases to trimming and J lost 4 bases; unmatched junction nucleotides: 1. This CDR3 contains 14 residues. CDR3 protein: CASSLEGQGTEAFF. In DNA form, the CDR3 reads TGCGCCAGCAGCTTGGAGGGACAGGGCACTGAAGCTTTCTTT.

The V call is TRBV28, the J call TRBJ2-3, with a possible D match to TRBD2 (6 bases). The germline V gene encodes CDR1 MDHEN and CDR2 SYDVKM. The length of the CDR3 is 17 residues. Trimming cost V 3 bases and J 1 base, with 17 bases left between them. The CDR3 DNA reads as TGTGCCAGCAGTTTGAGGCAGGGACTGGGGGGCACAGATACGCAGTATTTT. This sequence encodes CASSLRQGLGGTDTQYF.

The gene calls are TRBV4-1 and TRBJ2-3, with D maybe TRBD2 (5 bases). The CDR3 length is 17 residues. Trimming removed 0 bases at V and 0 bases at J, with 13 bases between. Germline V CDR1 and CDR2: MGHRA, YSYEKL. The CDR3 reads CASSQDRQRPSTDTQYF. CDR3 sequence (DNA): TGCGCCAGCAGCCAAGATCGTCAGCGGCCTAGCACAGATACGCAGTATTTT.

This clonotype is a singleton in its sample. The CDR3 DNA reads TGTGCCAGCAGTAAGGGGACATTCGCAACTAATGAAAAACTGTTTTTT. This encodes CASSKGTFATNEKLFF. The chain couples TRBV2 to TRBJ1-4; D is perhaps TRBD1 (6 bases). V lost 5 bases, J lost 0 bases, and 13 bases lay in between. Germline CDR1 reads SNHLY; CDR2 reads FYNNEI. The length of the CDR3 is 16 residues.

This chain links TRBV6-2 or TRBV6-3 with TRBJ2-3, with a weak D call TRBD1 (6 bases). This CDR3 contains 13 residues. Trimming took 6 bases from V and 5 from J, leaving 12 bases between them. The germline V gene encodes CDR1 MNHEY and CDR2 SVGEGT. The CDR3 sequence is CASRDSSIDTQYF. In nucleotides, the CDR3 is TGTGCCAGCAGGGACAGCTCGATAGATACGCAGTATTTT.

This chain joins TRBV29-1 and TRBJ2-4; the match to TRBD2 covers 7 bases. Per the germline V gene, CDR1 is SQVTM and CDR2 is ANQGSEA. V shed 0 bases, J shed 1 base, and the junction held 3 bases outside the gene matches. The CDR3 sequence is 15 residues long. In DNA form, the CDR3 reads TGCAGCGTTGAAGATCCCGGGAGGGCCAAAAACATTCAGTACTTC. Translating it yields CSVEDPGRAKNIQYF.

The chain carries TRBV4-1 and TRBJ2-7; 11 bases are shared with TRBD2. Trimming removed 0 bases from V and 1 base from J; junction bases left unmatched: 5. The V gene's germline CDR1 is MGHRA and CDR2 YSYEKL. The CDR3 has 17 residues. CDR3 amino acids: CASSQDSTSGVSYEQYF. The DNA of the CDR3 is TGCGCCAGCAGCCAAGATTCGACTAGCGGGGTATCCTACGAGCAGTACTTC.

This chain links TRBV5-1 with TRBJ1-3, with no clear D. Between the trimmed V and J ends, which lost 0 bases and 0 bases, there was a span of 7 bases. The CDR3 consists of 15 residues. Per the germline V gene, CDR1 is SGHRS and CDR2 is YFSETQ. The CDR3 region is CASSLDSGSGNTIYF. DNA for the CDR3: TGCGCCAGCAGCTTGGACTCTGGCTCTGGAAACACCATATATTTT.

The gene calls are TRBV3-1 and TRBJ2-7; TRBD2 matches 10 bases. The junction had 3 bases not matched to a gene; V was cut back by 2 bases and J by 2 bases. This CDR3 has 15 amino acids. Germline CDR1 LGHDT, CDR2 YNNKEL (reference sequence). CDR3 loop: CASSQRLAGAYEQYF. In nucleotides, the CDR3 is TGTGCCAGCAGCCAAAGGCTAGCGGGGGCCTACGAGCAGTACTTC.

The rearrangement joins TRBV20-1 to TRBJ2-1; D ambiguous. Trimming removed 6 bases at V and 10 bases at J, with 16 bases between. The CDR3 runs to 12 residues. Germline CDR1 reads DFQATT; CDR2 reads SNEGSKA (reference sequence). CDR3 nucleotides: TGCAGTGCGGCGCCCCAAAAGGGAGAGCAGTTCTTC. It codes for CSAAPQKGEQFF.

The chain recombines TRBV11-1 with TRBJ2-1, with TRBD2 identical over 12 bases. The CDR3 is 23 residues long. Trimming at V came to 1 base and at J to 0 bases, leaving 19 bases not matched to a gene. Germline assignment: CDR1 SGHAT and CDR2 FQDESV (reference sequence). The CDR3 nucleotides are TGTGCCAGCAGCTTAGGAGTAGATAGACTAGCGGGAGAATTCCGAAGCTCCTACAATGAGCAGTTCTTC. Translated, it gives CASSLGVDRLAGEFRSSYNEQFF.

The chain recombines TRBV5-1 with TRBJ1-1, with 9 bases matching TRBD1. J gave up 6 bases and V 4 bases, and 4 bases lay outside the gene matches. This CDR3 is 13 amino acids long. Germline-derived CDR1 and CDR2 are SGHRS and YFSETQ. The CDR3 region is CASSGGQGSEAFF. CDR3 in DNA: TGCGCCAGCAGCGGAGGACAGGGGTCTGAAGCTTTCTTT.

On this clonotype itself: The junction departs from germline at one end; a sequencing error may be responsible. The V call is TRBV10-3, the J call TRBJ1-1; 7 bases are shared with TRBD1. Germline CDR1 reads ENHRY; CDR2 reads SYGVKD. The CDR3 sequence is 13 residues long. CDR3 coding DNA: TGTGCCATCAGTGAAGGGGGGCAGGGGGAAGTTTTCTTT. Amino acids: CAISEGGQGEVFF.

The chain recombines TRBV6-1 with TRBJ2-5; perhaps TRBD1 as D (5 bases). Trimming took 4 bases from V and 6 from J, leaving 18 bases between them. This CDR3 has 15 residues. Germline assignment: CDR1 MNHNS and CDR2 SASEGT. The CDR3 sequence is CASSASEAGSQTQYF. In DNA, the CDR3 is TGTGCCAGCAGTGCTTCTGAGGCAGGGTCACAGACCCAGTACTTC.

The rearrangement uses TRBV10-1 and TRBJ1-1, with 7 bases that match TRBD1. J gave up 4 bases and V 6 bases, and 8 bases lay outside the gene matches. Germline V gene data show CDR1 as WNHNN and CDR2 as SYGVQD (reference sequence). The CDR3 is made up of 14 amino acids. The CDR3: CASSPTGRGTEAFF. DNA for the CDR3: TGCGCCAGCAGCCCGACAGGGAGAGGCACTGAAGCTTTCTTT.

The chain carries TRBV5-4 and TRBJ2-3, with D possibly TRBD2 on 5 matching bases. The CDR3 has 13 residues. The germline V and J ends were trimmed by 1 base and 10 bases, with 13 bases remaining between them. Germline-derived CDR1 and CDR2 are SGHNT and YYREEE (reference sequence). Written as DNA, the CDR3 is TGTGCCAGCAGCTTGCAGTGGTGGGAGCCGCAGTATTTT. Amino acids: CASSLQWWEPQYF.

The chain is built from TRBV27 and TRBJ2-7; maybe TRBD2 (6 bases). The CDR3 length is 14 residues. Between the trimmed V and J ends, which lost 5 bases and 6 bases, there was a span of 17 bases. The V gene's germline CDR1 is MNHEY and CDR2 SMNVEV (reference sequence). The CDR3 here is CASSLEFGGGEQYF. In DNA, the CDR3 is TGTGCCAGCAGTCTAGAATTCGGGGGTGGCGAGCAGTACTTC.

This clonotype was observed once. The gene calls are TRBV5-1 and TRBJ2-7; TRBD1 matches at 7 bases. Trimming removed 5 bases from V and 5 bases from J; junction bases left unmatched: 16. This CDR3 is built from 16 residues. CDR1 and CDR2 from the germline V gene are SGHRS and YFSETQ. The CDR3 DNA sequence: TGCGCCAGCAGACGGACAGGCTCTAGTATCCTCCACGAGCAGTACTTC. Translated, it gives CASRRTGSSILHEQYF.